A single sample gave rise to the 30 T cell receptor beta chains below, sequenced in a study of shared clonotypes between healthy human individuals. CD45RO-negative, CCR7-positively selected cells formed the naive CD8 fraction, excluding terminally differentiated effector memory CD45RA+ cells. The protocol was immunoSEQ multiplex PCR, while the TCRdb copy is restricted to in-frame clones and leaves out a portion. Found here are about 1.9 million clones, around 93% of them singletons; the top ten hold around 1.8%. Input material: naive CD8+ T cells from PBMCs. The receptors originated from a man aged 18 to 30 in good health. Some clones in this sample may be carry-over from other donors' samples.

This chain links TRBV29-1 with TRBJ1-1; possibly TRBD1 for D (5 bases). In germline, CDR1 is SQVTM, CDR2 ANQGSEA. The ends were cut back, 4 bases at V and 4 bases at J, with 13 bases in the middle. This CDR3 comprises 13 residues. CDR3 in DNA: TGCAGCGTTGTATGGGGGAAGGGCACTGAAGCTTTCTTT. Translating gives CSVVWGKGTEAFF.

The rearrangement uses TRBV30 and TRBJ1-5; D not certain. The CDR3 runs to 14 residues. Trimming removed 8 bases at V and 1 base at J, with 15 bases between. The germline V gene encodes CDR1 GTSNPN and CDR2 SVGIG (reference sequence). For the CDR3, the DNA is TGTGCCATGGGCGGGGAAAGAAGCAATCAGCCCCAGCATTTT. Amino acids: CAMGGERSNQPQHF.

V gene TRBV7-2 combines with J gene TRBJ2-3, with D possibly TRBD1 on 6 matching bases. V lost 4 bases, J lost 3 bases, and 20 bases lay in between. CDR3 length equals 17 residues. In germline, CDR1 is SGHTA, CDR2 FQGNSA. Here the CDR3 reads CASSYTGGAGATDTQYF. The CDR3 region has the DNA TGTGCCAGCAGCTACACAGGTGGGGCAGGGGCTACAGATACGCAGTATTTT.

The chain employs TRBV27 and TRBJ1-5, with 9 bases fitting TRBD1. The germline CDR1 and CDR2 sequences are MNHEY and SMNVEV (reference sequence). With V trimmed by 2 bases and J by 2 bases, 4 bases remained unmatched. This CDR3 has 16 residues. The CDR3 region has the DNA TGTGCCAGCAGTTTAAACCGGGACAGGGGCAATCAGCCCCAGCATTTT. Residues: CASSLNRDRGNQPQHF.

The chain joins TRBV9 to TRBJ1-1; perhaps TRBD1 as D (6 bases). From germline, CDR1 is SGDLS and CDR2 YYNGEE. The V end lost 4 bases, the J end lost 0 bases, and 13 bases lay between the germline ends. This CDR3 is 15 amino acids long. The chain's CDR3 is CASSPGQNLNTEAFF. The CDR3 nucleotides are TGTGCCAGCAGCCCAGGACAGAACCTGAACACTGAAGCTTTCTTT.

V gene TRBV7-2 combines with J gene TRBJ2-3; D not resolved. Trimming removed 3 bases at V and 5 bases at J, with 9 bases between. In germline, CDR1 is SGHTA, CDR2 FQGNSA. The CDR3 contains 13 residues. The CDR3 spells CASSFHWVDTQYF. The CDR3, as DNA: TGTGCCAGCAGCTTTCACTGGGTAGATACGCAGTATTTT.

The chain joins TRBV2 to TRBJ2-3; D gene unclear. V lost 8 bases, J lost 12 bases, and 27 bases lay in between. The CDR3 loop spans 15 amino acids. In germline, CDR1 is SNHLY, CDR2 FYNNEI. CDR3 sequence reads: CASGAAVSNTVSQYF. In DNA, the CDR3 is TGTGCCAGCGGCGCGGCCGTATCCAATACGGTTTCACAGTATTTT.

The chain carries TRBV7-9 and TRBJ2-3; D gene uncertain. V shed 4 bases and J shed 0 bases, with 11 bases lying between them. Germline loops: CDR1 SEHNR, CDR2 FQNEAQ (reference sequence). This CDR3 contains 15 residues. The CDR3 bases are TGTGCCAGCAGCTCAAGGGTGTCTAGCACAGATACGCAGTATTTT. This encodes CASSSRVSSTDTQYF.

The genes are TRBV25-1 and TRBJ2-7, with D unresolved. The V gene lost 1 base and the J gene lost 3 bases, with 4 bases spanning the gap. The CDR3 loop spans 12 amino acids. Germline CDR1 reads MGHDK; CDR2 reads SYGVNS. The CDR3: CASSEFHYEQYF. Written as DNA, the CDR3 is TGTGCCAGCAGTGAATTCCACTACGAGCAGTACTTC.

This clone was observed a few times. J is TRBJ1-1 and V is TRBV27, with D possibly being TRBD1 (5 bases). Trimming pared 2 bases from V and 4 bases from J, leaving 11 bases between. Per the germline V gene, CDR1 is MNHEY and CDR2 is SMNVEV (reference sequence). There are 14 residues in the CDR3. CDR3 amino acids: CASSLTGGSTEAFF. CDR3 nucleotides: TGTGCCAGCAGTTTAACTGGGGGGAGCACTGAAGCTTTCTTT.

The CDR3 region has the DNA TGTGCCAGCATGGGCCTACGAGGTATTCAGTACTTC. It yields the protein CASMGLRGIQYF. V is TRBV7-9 and J is TRBJ2-4; D is ambiguous. Trimming took off 7 bases at V and 10 bases at J, with 14 bases between the two ends. Germline V gives CDR1 SEHNR, CDR2 FQNEAQ (reference sequence). The CDR3 runs to 12 residues.

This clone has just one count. This CDR3 reads CASKRRTSTDTQYF. The CDR3 region has the DNA TGTGCCAGCAAAAGGAGAACTAGCACAGATACGCAGTATTTT. V usage is TRBV28 and J usage is TRBJ2-3; D call uncertain. The germline gives CDR1 MDHEN, CDR2 SYDVKM. The CDR3 sequence is 14 residues long. With 7 bases removed from V and 0 bases from J, the gap between germline ends came to 11 bases.

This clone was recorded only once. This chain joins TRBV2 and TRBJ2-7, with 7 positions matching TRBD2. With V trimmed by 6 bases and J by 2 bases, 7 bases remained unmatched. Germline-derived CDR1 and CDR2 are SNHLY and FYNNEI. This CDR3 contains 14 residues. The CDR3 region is CASRVAGVAYEQYF. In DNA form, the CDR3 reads TGTGCCAGCAGGGTGGCGGGAGTCGCCTACGAGCAGTACTTC.

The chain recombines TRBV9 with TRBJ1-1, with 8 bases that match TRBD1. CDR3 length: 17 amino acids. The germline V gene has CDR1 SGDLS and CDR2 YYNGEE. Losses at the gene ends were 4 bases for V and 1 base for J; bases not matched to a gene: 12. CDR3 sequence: CASSLGQEKYPNTEAFF. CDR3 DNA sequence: TGTGCCAGCAGCTTGGGACAGGAGAAATATCCGAACACTGAAGCTTTCTTT.

The CDR3 is CASKYDTDEAFF. The CDR3 DNA reads TGTGCCAGCAAGTACGATACAGATGAAGCTTTCTTT. The J gene is TRBJ1-1, the V gene TRBV19; D unclear. The CDR3 has 12 amino acids. The V end lost 9 bases, the J end lost 7 bases, and 15 bases lay between the germline ends. Germline V lookup: CDR1 LNHDA, CDR2 SQIVND (reference sequence).

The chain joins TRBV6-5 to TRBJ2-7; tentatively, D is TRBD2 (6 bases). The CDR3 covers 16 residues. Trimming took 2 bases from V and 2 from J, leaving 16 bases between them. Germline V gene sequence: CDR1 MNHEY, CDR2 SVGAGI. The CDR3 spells CASSYGGGPGTYEQYF. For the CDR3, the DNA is TGTGCCAGCAGTTACGGTGGAGGGCCGGGAACCTACGAGCAGTACTTC.

The CDR3 is CASSMASGNQPQHF. The CDR3 DNA sequence: TGTGCCAGCAGTATGGCTTCCGGCAATCAGCCCCAGCATTTT. V is TRBV27 and J is TRBJ1-5, with unresolved D. Germline CDR1 MNHEY, CDR2 SMNVEV (reference sequence). The CDR3 spans 14 residues. Trimming removed 5 bases from V and 2 bases from J, with 10 bases in between.

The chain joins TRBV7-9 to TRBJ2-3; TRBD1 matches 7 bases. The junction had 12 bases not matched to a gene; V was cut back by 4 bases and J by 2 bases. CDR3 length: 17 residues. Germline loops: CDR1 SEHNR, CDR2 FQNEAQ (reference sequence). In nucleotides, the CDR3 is TGTGCCAGCAGCTCCGGACGGCGGACAGGTCACACAGATACGCAGTATTTT. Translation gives CASSSGRRTGHTDTQYF. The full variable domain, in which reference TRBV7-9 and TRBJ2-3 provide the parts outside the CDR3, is DTGVSQNPRHKITKRGQNVTFRCDPISEHNRLYWYRQTLGQGPEFLTYFQNEAQLEKSRLLSDRFSAERPKGSFSTLEIQRTEQGDSAMYLCASSSGRRTGHTDTQYFGPGTRLTVL.

Here the CDR3 DNA reads TGTGCCAGCAGTCTACCAGCCGGCAGCTCTGGAAACACCATATATTTT. It translates to CASSLPAGSSGNTIYF. The rearrangement links TRBV28 to TRBJ1-3; D gene unclear. V lost 5 bases and J 0 bases, leaving 14 bases between the germline ends. CDR1 MDHEN and CDR2 SYDVKM come from the germline V gene. The CDR3 is made up of 16 amino acids. Looking up the rest from reference TRBV28 and TRBJ1-3 gives the full variable domain: DVKVTQSSRYLVKRTGEKVFLECVQDMDHENMFWYRQDPGLGLRLIYFSYDVKMKEKGDIPEGYSVSREKKERFSLILESASTNQTSMYLCASSLPAGSSGNTIYFGEGSWLTVV.

The CDR3, as DNA: TGTGCCAGCAGCCAAGATAGAGGCGGTGTAGATACGCAGTATTTT. It translates to CASSQDRGGVDTQYF. The chain couples TRBV4-2 to TRBJ2-3; D not certain. Trimming took off 0 bases at V and 5 bases at J, with 12 bases between the two ends. The CDR3 extends over 15 amino acids. Germline V lookup: CDR1 LGHNA, CDR2 YNFKEQ.

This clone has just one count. The CDR3 DNA reads as TGTGCCAGCAGCTTACCGCCCCATACGGGAATAGTCTACGAGCAGTACTTC. As protein: CASSLPPHTGIVYEQYF. The chain recombines TRBV11-2 with TRBJ2-7, with D possibly matching TRBD2 (5 bases). Per germline, CDR1 SGHAT and CDR2 FQNNGV. The CDR3 extends over 17 amino acids. V was cut by 2 bases and J by 3 bases, with 20 bases left in between.

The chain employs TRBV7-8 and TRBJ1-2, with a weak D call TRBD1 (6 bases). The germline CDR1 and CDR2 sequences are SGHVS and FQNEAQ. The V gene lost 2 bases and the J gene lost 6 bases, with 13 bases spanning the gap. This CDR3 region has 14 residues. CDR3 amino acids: CASSLYQGFDGYTF. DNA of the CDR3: TGTGCCAGCAGCTTATACCAGGGGTTCGATGGCTACACCTTC.

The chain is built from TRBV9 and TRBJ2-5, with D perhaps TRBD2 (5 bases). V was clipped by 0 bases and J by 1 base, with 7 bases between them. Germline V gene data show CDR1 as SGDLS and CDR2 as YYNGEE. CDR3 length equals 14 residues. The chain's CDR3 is CASSVADSQETQYF. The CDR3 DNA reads TGTGCCAGCAGCGTAGCGGACTCCCAAGAGACCCAGTACTTC.

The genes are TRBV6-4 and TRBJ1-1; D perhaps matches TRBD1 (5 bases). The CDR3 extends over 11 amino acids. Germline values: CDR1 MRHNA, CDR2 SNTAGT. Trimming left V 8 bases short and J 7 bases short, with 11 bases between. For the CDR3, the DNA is TGTGCCAGCCCTGGGGCTGGTGAAGCTTTCTTT. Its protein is CASPGAGEAFF.

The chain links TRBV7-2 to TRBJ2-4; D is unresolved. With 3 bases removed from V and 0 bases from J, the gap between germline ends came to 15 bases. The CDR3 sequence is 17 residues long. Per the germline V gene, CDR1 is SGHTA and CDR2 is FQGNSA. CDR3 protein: CASSLSTGLLAKNIQYF. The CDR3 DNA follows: TGTGCCAGCAGCTTGTCTACGGGCTTACTAGCCAAAAACATTCAGTACTTC.

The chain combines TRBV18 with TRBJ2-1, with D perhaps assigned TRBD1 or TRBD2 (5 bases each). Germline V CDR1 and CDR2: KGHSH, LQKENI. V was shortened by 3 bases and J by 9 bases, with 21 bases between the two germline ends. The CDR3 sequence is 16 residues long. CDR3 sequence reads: CASSPPGTRKFPEQFF. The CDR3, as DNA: TGTGCCAGCTCACCCCCCGGGACCCGAAAATTCCCTGAGCAGTTCTTC.

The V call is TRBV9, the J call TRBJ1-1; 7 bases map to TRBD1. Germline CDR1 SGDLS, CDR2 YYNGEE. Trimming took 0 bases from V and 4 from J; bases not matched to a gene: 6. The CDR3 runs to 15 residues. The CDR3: CASSVDSRGSTEAFF. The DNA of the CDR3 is TGTGCCAGCAGCGTAGATAGCAGGGGGAGCACTGAAGCTTTCTTT.

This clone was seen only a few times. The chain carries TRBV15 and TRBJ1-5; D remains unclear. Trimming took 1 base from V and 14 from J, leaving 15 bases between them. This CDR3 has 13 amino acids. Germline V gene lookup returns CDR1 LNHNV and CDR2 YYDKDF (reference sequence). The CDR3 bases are TGTGCCACCAGCAGAGCGTCGGGTAACCGGGAGCATTTT. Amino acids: CATSRASGNREHF.

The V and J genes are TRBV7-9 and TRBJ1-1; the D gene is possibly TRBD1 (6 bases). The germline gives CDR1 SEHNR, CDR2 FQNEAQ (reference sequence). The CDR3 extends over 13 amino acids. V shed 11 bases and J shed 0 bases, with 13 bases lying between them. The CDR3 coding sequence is TGTGCCGGAGTGGGGGCCATGAACACTGAAGCTTTCTTT. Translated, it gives CAGVGAMNTEAFF.

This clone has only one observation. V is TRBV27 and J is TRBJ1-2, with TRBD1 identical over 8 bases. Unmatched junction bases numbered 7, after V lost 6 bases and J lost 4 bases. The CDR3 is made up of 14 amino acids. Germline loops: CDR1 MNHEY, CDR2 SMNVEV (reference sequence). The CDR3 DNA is TGTGCCAGCAGGGTGGACAGGGAAGGCTATGGCTACACCTTC. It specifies CASRVDREGYGYTF.